This T cell receptor beta chain stems from a study of T cell responses to AZD1222 COVID-19 vaccine. Sequenced by immunoSEQ multiplex PCR; TCRdb stores in-frame clones only, minus some. This sample carries 70,000 or so clones, roughly 90% of them seen once, and the ten largest clones take around 8%. On this clone itself: Its antigen is still unknown.

Per the germline V gene, CDR1 is SGHKS and CDR2 is YYEKEE (reference sequence). V lost 3 bases and J lost 9, with 19 bases in between. The CDR3 length is 15 residues. Overall study results and limits: Of spike-specific TCRs, nearly half reportedly target regions left unmutated in variants.

The source of this sequence is an adult in good health. Sequenced material: peripheral blood, taken on day 0 of AZD1222 vaccination. J is TRBJ2-1 and V is TRBV5-5; D remains unclear. The CDR3 sequence is CASSSVVSSSGEQFF. In DNA, the CDR3 is TGTGCCAGCAGCTCTGTTGTGAGCAGTTCGGGTGAGCAGTTCTTC.